The present T cell receptor beta chain was sequenced within a study of blood T cell repertoires in COVID-19. CDR1 is MNHEY and CDR2 is SMNVEV in the germline V gene (reference sequence). V shed 8 bases and J 13 bases; nucleotides not matched to a gene: 12. The CDR3 sequence is 13 residues long. Repertoires were generated with immunoSEQ multiplex PCR, while TCRdb's copy carries only in-frame clones and drops some. The repertoire has 60,000 to 80,000 clones, 65% to 85% of them found once; the top ten carry less than 4.5%. Enrolled through a virtual design, the participants were between roughly 18 and 90 years of age and came from 24 US areas.

The origin of this receptor is a woman aged 40-49 years with acute COVID-19. The chain carries TRBV27 and TRBJ2-2; TRBD1 matches 8 bases. The specimen was PBMCs or T cells enriched from blood (not recorded which). CDR3 sequence: CASRPGQVAALFF. The CDR3 bases are TGTGCCAGCCGACCGGGACAGGTAGCGGCGCTGTTTTTT.